Shown below are 27 T cell receptor beta chains from a single sample sequenced in a study of cytomegalovirus exposure and HLA in healthy donors. PCR involved 60 Vbeta and 13 Jbeta primers. Clones were read by immunoSEQ multiplex PCR, and TCRdb kept only the in-frame ones, dropping some. The sample has more than 200,000 clones; around 70% are singletons. Sequencing input: PBMCs. The receptor source for this set is a man between 35 and 55 years old in good health and CMV-seropositive.

The genes are TRBV27 and TRBJ1-1, with D unresolved. The CDR3 runs 14 residues. Germline CDR1 MNHEY, CDR2 SMNVEV (reference sequence). The V end lost 2 bases, the J end lost 1 base, and 8 bases lay between the germline ends. In DNA form, the CDR3 reads TGTGCCAGCAGTTTAGACACCTCGAACACTGAAGCTTTCTTT. This sequence encodes CASSLDTSNTEAFF.

This chain joins TRBV5-1 and TRBJ2-5, with TRBD2 as a possible D gene (5 bases). The J call is in doubt because the DNA end fits TRBJ2-7 better. This CDR3 is built from 16 residues. The V gene's germline CDR1 is SGHRS and CDR2 YFSETQ. The CDR3 region is CASSLPPGKGAYEQYF. The CDR3 DNA reads TGCGCCAGCAGCTTGCCCCCTGGTAAGGGAGCATACGAGCAGTACTTC.

The chain is built from TRBV7-6 and TRBJ2-2, with TRBD2 identical over 10 bases. The CDR3 runs 17 residues. J gave up 6 bases and V 4 bases, and 11 bases lay outside the gene matches. Germline V lookup: CDR1 SGHVS, CDR2 FNYEAQ. The CDR3 protein is CASSYAGTSVRAGELFF. The DNA for the CDR3 is TGTGCCAGCAGCTACGCCGGGACTAGCGTTAGGGCCGGGGAGCTGTTTTTT. The complete variable domain, with remaining parts taken from reference TRBV7-6 and TRBJ2-2, reads GAGVSQSPRYKVTKRGQDVALRCDPISGHVSLYWYRQALGQGPEFLTYFNYEAQQDKSGLPNDRFSAERPEGSISTLTIQRTEQRDSAMYRCASSYAGTSVRAGELFFGEGSRLTVL.

The CDR3 nucleotides are TGTGCCAGCAGCGCGAGTCTATACAGGGGTGGGACTGAAGCTTTCTTT. It specifies CASSASLYRGGTEAFF. The genes are TRBV2 and TRBJ1-1, with TRBD1 matching over 7 bases. The trim removed 6 bases at V and 5 bases at J, leaving 15 bases unmatched. The CDR3 is 16 residues long. The germline gives CDR1 SNHLY, CDR2 FYNNEI.

J is TRBJ2-7 and V is TRBV4-1; 11 bases align to TRBD1. Trimming took 4 bases from V and 2 from J; bases not matched to a gene: 1. Germline CDR1 and CDR2: MGHRA and YSYEKL. The CDR3 is 14 residues long. The CDR3 spells CASSPGQGAYEQYF. The CDR3 DNA follows: TGCGCCAGCAGCCCGGGACAGGGGGCCTACGAGCAGTACTTC.

The sample holds a few counts of this clone. The chain carries TRBV2 and TRBJ1-1, with a weak D call TRBD1 (6 bases). Germline V gene data show CDR1 as SNHLY and CDR2 as FYNNEI. The CDR3 runs 13 residues. V shed 6 bases and J shed 2 bases, with 10 bases lying between them. The chain's CDR3 is CASRDSGNTEAFF. The CDR3 DNA follows: TGTGCCAGCAGGGACAGCGGAAACACTGAAGCTTTCTTT.

The chain links TRBV5-1 to TRBJ2-5; TRBD2 matches 8 bases. The germline V gene has CDR1 SGHRS and CDR2 YFSETQ. This CDR3 is 15 amino acids long. The J segment lost 5 bases and the V segment lost 7 bases, leaving 13 bases of the junction unmatched. CDR3 sequence (DNA): TGCGCCAGCTCCCCGGGAGGGGCAGGCAGGGAGACCCAGTACTTC. It encodes CASSPGGAGRETQYF.

There are a few counts of this clone. The chain has TRBV19 and TRBJ2-1; D is uncertain. CDR1 LNHDA and CDR2 SQIVND come from the germline V gene (reference sequence). The CDR3 length is 15 residues. V lost 1 base to trimming and J lost 7 bases, with 14 bases between them. The CDR3 protein is CASSIGGSSRNEQFF. The CDR3 DNA sequence: TGTGCCAGTAGTATAGGAGGTAGCTCCCGAAATGAGCAGTTCTTC.

In the case of this clone: The junction differs from germline at one of its ends, possibly a read error. The chain carries TRBV2 and TRBJ2-7; D perhaps matches TRBD1 (5 bases). CDR3 length: 15 amino acids. Germline CDR1 SNHLY, CDR2 FYNNEI. In nucleotides, the CDR3 is TGTGCCAGCAATGAACAGGCCTTACTCTCCTACGAGCAGTACTTC. It codes for CASNEQALLSYEQYF.

This clone showed up just once. V is TRBV4-2 and J is TRBJ1-2; tentatively, D is TRBD1 (5 bases). V dropped 0 bases and J dropped 2 bases, with 10 bases sitting between them. This CDR3 comprises 15 residues. CDR1 and CDR2 from the germline V gene are LGHNA and YNFKEQ. The CDR3 sequence: CASSQDIRENYGYTF. The CDR3, as DNA: TGTGCCAGCAGCCAAGATATCAGGGAAAACTATGGCTACACCTTC.

The V call is TRBV7-9, the J call TRBJ2-5; D call uncertain. V was shortened by 2 bases and J by 5 bases, with 6 bases between the two germline ends. Germline CDR1 is SEHNR and CDR2 is FQNEAQ (reference sequence). This CDR3 has 12 residues. Here the CDR3 reads CASSLNQETQYF. In DNA, the CDR3 is TGTGCCAGCAGCTTAAATCAGGAGACCCAGTACTTC. The entire variable domain, with the rest obtained from reference TRBV7-9 and TRBJ2-5, is as follows: DTGVSQNPRHKITKRGQNVTFRCDPISEHNRLYWYRQTLGQGPEFLTYFQNEAQLEKSRLLSDRFSAERPKGSFSTLEIQRTEQGDSAMYLCASSLNQETQYFGPGTRLLVL.

The sample holds a few counts of this clone. V and J are TRBV7-7 and TRBJ2-7, with D perhaps TRBD2 (6 bases). This CDR3 is 13 amino acids long. Germline assignment: CDR1 SSHAT and CDR2 FNYEAQ (reference sequence). The V and J ends lost 1 base and 6 bases respectively, with 10 bases between them. The CDR3 bases are TGTGCCAGCAGCTTAGACGACGGGGGCGAGCAGTACTTC. It encodes CASSLDDGGEQYF.

V and J are TRBV5-1 and TRBJ1-5, with 8 bases fitting TRBD1. V shed 2 bases, J shed 5 bases, and the junction held 3 bases outside the gene matches. Germline lookup yields CDR1 SGHRS and CDR2 YFSETQ. CDR3 size: 14 residues. The CDR3 loop is CASSFDRGDQPQHF. The CDR3, as DNA: TGCGCCAGCAGCTTCGACAGGGGCGATCAGCCCCAGCATTTT.

The J gene is TRBJ2-7, the V gene TRBV27; D possibly corresponds to TRBD2 (7 bases). Trimming pared 6 bases from V and 5 bases from J, leaving 20 bases between. CDR3 size: 15 residues. Germline CDR1 reads MNHEY; CDR2 reads SMNVEV (reference sequence). The CDR3 DNA reads TGTGCCAGCAGCTCGAGGCCGGGGGGCGACGACGAGCAGTACTTC. This codes for CASSSRPGGDDEQYF.

This clone came up a few times. J is TRBJ1-1 and V is TRBV6-1; 7 bases align to TRBD1. CDR1 and CDR2 from the germline V gene are MNHNS and SASEGT. V gave up 10 bases and J gave up 7 bases; unmatched junction bases: 18. The CDR3 is 15 residues long. The CDR3 reads CATVSKFRGMGEAFF. The DNA of the CDR3 is TGTGCCACAGTCTCAAAGTTCAGGGGGATGGGTGAAGCTTTCTTT.

This chain joins TRBV6-6 and TRBJ1-1; D is unclear. CDR1 and CDR2 (germline): MNHNY, SVGAGI (reference sequence). This CDR3 is 14 amino acids long. V lost 0 bases and J 6 bases, leaving 11 bases between the germline ends. CDR3 sequence: CASSYSLAVAEAFF. The CDR3, as DNA: TGTGCCAGCAGTTACTCTCTGGCCGTCGCTGAAGCTTTCTTT.

The rearrangement joins TRBV14 to TRBJ1-1, with D unclear. Per the germline V gene, CDR1 is SGHDN and CDR2 is FVKESK. V gave up 5 bases and J gave up 7 bases, with 14 bases separating them. This CDR3 has 13 amino acids. For the CDR3, the DNA is TGTGCCAGCAGCGGAACGCCTTCAGGTGAAGCTTTCTTT. This sequence encodes CASSGTPSGEAFF.

This chain uses TRBV9 with TRBJ1-5; no clear D. The ends were cut back, 0 bases at V and 6 bases at J, with 13 bases in the middle. This CDR3 has 15 residues. Germline CDR1 SGDLS, CDR2 YYNGEE. CDR3 in DNA: TGTGCCAGCAGCGTAGGAGGCGGCGGAGCTCAGCCCCAGCATTTT. Translating it yields CASSVGGGGAQPQHF.

The chain uses TRBV28 and TRBJ1-2; 10 bases line up with TRBD1. CDR1 and CDR2 from the germline V gene are MDHEN and SYDVKM. After removal of 6 bases from V and 4 bases from J, the junction contained 2 bases not matched to a gene. The CDR3 length is 13 residues. This chain's CDR3 is CASSRDRGYGYTF. DNA of the CDR3: TGTGCCAGCAGCCGGGACAGGGGCTATGGCTACACCTTC.

This clone has only a few counts. The chain recombines TRBV28 with TRBJ1-5, with no clear D. The germline CDR1 and CDR2 sequences are MDHEN and SYDVKM. Trimming removed 2 bases from V and 5 bases from J, with 10 bases in between. This CDR3 has 14 amino acids. CDR3 in DNA: TGTGCCAGCAGTTTAAGTATTGCGGATCAGCCCCAGCATTTT. It specifies CASSLSIADQPQHF.

This clone was counted only a few times. This sequence joins TRBV6-4 and TRBJ2-1; 11 nucleotides agree with TRBD2. The junction had 2 bases not matched to a gene; V was cut back by 1 base and J by 6 bases. The CDR3 is made up of 15 amino acids. Germline V CDR1 and CDR2: MRHNA, SNTAGT. DNA for the CDR3: TGTGCCAGCAGTGACTTAGCGGGGGGGCGCAATGAGCAGTTCTTC. Translated, it gives CASSDLAGGRNEQFF.

This chain connects TRBV7-8 to TRBJ1-5; D is ambiguous. The CDR3 loop spans 17 amino acids. CDR1 and CDR2 from the germline V gene are SGHVS and FQNEAQ. V lost 4 bases to trimming and J lost 1 base, with 17 bases between them. CDR3 loop: CASSSETQVGSNQPQHF. In DNA form, the CDR3 reads TGTGCCAGCAGCTCTGAGACCCAGGTCGGAAGCAATCAGCCCCAGCATTTT.

CDR3 in DNA: TGCGCCAGCAGCCAAGGTGCGGGGGGTCCGGGATTGGGGACAGATACGCAGTATTTT. Protein: CASSQGAGGPGLGTDTQYF. The chain carries TRBV4-3 and TRBJ2-3; 8 nucleotides match TRBD2. The J segment lost 3 bases and the V segment lost 1 base, leaving 15 bases of the junction unmatched. From germline, CDR1 is LGHNA and CDR2 YSLEER. There are 19 residues in the CDR3.

Here the CDR3 DNA reads TGTGCCAGTAGTGGTACAGGGTACGAGCAGTACTTC. It translates to CASSGTGYEQYF. The chain has TRBV19 and TRBJ2-7; TRBD1 might be the D (6 bases). The V gene's germline CDR1 is LNHDA and CDR2 SQIVND (reference sequence). The CDR3 sequence is 12 residues long. Trimming left V 5 bases short and J 4 bases short, with 9 bases between.

This clone came up a few times. This chain joins TRBV27 and TRBJ1-2; 8 positions match TRBD1. Germline trimming cut 0 bases from V and 5 bases from J; bases unmatched to any gene: 11. The CDR3 is 17 residues long. The V gene's germline CDR1 is MNHEY and CDR2 SMNVEV (reference sequence). The chain's CDR3 is CASSLSMTQGAKYGYTF. Written as DNA, the CDR3 is TGTGCCAGCAGTTTATCGATGACCCAGGGGGCAAAATATGGCTACACCTTC.

The V gene is TRBV2, the J gene TRBJ2-5, with a weak D call TRBD2 (6 bases). The germline V gene has CDR1 SNHLY and CDR2 FYNNEI. Trimming took off 7 bases at V and 9 bases at J, with 21 bases between the two ends. This CDR3 region has 14 residues. The CDR3 coding sequence is TGTGCCAGCAAGGACGACGGGGCCGGAGGGTCCCAGTACTTC. Its protein product is CASKDDGAGGSQYF.

CDR3 bases: TGTGCCAGCAGCTATTCCCAGGCAGGTACATCCTACGAGCAGTACTTC. Amino acid sequence: CASSYSQAGTSYEQYF. The chain combines TRBV27 with TRBJ2-7; D ambiguous. This CDR3 is 16 amino acids long. Germline lookup yields CDR1 MNHEY and CDR2 SMNVEV (reference sequence). V was pared by 6 bases and J by 1 base, with 19 bases between.